This T cell receptor delta chain was captured in a study of Vδ1+ human thymocytes. Vdelta1+ thymocyte sorts reached between about 98% and 99.6% purity. V was shortened by 1 base and J by 0 bases, with 12 bases between the two germline ends. Per germline, CDR1 TSWWSYY and CDR2 QGS. This CDR3 is built from 16 residues. Sequences come from RNA converted to cDNA by reverse transcription. Multiplex PCR used pooled V-gene forward primers and a constant-region reverse primer to amplify CDR3s. TCRdb repeated clone calling on the multiplex PCR reads with CATT. The sample consists of tens of thousands of delta-chain clones, less than 30% of them appearing once. Study-level results: Around a fifth of thymic delta-chain sequences were Vdelta2, with few Vdelta3, unlike blood Vdelta1+ controls. Thymic TRG and TRD repertoires appeared highly polyclonal, with Gaussian CDR3 length distributions.

Notes on this clone: What it binds is unknown.

The chain carries TRDV1 and TRDJ1; no definite D call. The clonotype comes from a boy younger than two who had congenital heart surgery. The source material was Vdelta1+ gamma-delta thymocytes from the thymus. Documented subset: FACS-sorted CD3+ TCRalphabeta- TCRVdelta1+ TCRVdelta2- thymocytes. The CDR3 spells CALGEPYSTYTDKLIF. The CDR3 coding sequence is TGTGCTCTTGGGGAACCCTATTCGACGTACACCGATAAACTCATCTTT.